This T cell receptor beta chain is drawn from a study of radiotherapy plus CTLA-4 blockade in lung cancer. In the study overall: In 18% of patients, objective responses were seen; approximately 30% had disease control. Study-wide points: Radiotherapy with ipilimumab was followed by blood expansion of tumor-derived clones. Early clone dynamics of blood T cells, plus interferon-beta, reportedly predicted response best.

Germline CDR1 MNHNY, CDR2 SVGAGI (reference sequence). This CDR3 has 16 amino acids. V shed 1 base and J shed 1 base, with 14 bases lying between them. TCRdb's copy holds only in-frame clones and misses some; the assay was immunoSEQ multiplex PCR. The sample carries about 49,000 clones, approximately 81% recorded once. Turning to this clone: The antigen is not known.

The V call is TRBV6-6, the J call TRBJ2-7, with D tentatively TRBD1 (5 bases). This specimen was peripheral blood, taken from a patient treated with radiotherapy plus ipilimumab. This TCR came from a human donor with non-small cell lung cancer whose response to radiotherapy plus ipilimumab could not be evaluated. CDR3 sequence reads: CASSYFRQGPSYEQYF. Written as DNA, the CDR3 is TGTGCCAGCAGTTACTTCAGGCAGGGTCCTTCCTACGAGCAGTACTTC.